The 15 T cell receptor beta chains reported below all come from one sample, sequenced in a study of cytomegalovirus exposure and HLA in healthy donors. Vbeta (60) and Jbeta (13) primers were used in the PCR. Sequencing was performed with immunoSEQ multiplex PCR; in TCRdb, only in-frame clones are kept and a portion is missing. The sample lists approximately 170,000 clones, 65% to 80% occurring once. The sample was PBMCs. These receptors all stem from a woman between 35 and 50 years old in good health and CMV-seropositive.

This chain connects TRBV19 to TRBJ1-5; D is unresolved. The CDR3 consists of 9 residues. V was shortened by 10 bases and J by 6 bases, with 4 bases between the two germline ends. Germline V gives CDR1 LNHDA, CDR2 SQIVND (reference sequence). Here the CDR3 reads CATGQPQHF. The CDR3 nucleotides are TGTGCCACGGGTCAGCCCCAGCATTTT.

CDR3 amino acids: CASSLDTDYGYTF. Written as DNA, the CDR3 is TGTGCCAGCAGCTTGGACACAGACTATGGCTACACCTTC. The chain links TRBV7-9 to TRBJ1-2, with D possibly being TRBD1 (5 bases). The CDR3 extends over 13 amino acids. CDR1 and CDR2 (germline): SEHNR, FQNEAQ (reference sequence). Trimming shortened V by 3 bases and J by 3 bases, and 8 bases separated the two germline ends.

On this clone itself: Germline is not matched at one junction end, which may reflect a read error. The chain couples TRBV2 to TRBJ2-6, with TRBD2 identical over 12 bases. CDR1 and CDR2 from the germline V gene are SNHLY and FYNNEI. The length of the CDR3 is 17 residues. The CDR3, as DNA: TGTGCCAGCAGTGTGACTAGCGGGGGCTCTGGGGCCAACGGCCTGACTTTC. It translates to CASSVTSGGSGANGLTF.

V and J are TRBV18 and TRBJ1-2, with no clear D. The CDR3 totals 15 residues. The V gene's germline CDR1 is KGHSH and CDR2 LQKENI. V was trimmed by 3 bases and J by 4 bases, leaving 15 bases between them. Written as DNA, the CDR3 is TGTGCCAGCTCACCGATGAGGGAAAATAGCTATGGCTACACCTTC. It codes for CASSPMRENSYGYTF.

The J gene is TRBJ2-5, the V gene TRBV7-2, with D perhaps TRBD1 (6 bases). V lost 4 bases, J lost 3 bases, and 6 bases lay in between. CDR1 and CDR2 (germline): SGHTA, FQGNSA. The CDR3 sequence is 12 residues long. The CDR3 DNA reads TGTGCCAGCAGCTGGACAGAAGAGACCCAGTACTTC. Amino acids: CASSWTEETQYF.

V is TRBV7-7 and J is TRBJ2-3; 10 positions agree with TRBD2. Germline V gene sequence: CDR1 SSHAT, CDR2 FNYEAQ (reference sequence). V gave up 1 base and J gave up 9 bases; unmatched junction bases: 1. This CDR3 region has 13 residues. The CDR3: CASSLDSGGTQYF. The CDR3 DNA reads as TGTGCCAGCAGCTTAGATAGCGGGGGGACGCAGTATTTT.

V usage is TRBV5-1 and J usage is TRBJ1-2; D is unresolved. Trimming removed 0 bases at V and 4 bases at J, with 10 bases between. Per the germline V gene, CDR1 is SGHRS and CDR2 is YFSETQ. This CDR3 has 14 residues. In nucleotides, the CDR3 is TGCGCCAGCAGCTTGGCTTCGGAGACCTATGGCTACACCTTC. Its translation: CASSLASETYGYTF. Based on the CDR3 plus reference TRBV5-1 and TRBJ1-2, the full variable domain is KAGVTQTPRYLIKTRGQQVTLSCSPISGHRSVSWYQQTPGQGLQFLFEYFSETQRNKGNFPGRFSGRQFSNSRSEMNVSTLELGDSALYLCASSLASETYGYTFGSGTRLTVV.

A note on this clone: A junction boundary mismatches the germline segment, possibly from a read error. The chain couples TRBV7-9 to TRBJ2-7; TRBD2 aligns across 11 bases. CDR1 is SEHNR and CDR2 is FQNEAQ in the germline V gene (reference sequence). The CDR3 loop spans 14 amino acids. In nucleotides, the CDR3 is TGTTCCAGCAGCCCCTCCGGGACTAGCGGTGAGCAGTACTTC. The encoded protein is CSSSPSGTSGEQYF. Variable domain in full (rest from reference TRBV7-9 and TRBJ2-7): DTGVSQNPRHKITKRGQNVTFRCDPISEHNRLYWYRQTLGQGPEFLTYFQNEAQLEKSRLLSDRFSAERPKGSFSTLEIQRTEQGDSAMYLCSSSPSGTSGEQYFGPGTRLTVT.

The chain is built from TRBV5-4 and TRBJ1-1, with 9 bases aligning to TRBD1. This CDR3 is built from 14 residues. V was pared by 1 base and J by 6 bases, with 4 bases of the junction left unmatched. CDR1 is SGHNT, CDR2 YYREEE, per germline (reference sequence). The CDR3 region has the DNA TGTGCCAGCAGCTTGCGGACAGGGGCTCCTGAAGCTTTCTTT. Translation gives CASSLRTGAPEAFF.

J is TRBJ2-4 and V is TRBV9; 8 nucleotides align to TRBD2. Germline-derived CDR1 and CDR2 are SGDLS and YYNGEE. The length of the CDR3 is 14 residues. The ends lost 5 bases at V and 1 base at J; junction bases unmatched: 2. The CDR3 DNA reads TGTGCCAGCAGTGGCGGGGGGGCCAAAAACATTCAGTACTTC. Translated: CASSGGGAKNIQYF.

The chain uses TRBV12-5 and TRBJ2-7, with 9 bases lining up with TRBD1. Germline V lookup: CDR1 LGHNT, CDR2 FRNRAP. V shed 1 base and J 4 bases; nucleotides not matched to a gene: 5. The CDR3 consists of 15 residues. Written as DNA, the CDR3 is TGTGCTAGTGGTTTGGACTGGACAGGGGAATACGAGCAGTACTTC. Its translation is CASGLDWTGEYEQYF.

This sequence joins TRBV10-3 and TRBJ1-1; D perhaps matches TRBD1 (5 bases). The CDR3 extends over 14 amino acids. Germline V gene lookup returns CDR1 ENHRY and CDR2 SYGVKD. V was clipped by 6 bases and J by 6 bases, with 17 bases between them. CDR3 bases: TGTGCCATCAGCTGGAACCCAGGGTCGGCTGAAGCTTTCTTT. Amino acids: CAISWNPGSAEAFF.

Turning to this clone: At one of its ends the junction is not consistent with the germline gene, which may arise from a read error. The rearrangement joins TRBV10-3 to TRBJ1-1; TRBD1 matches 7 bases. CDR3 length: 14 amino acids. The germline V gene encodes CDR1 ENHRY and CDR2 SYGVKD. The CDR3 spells CASSGRGRITEAFF. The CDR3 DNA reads TGTGCCAGCAGTGGGAGGGGGCGGATCACTGAAGCTTTCTTT.

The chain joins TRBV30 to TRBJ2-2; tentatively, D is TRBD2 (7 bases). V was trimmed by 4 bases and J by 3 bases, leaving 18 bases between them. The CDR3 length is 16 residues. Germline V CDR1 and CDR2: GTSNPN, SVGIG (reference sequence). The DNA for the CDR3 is TGTGCCTGGAACACAGAGCGGGACACTTACACCGGGGAGCTGTTTTTT. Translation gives CAWNTERDTYTGELFF.

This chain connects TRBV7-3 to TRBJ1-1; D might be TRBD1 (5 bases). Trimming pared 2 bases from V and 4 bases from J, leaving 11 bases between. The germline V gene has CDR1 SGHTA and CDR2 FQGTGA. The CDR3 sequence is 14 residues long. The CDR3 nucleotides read TGTGCCAGCAGCTTAGAGGGAGGGGTCACTGAAGCTTTCTTT. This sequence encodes CASSLEGGVTEAFF.